This T cell receptor (beta chain) was profiled in a study of cytomegalovirus exposure and HLA in healthy donors. Trimming shortened V by 9 bases and J by 1 base, and 10 bases separated the two germline ends. Germline lookup yields CDR1 LNHDA and CDR2 SQIVND (reference sequence). This CDR3 spans 13 amino acids. The PCR employed 60 Vbeta primers together with 13 Jbeta primers. Profiled with immunoSEQ multiplex PCR; TCRdb holds only in-frame clones, not every one. The clone table shows around 140,000 clones, with the ten largest holding under 2%. Sequenced material: PBMCs. V is TRBV19 and J is TRBJ2-1; D gene unclear. The sequence came from a woman aged 35 to 49 in good health and CMV-seropositive. Written as DNA, the CDR3 is TGTGCCAGCGGGTTCGGGTCCTACAATGAGCAGTTCTTC. Residues: CASGFGSYNEQFF.